Listed below are T cell receptor beta chains from one sample, sequenced in a study of regulatory T cells in long-lasting Graves disease. TCRdb analysed the multiplex PCR reads with MiXCR anew, one entry per CDR3 protein. The sample comprises 500,000 to 800,000 distinct CDR3 sequences, around 30% of which are singletons, and roughly 41% rests with the top ten. The specimen comprised peripheral blood mononuclear cells (PBMCs), sampled when the disease was refractory, from a patient treated with antithyroid drugs. The receptors derive from a female donor with Graves disease. CDR3s include the opening cysteine and the closing phenylalanine or tryptophan. The order of the fields is V gene, D gene, clone size, J gene, CDR3 protein, CDR3 DNA. D genes are given only for firm matches. The size of a clone is reported for some rows only, either as once, few or many, or as a class for expanded clones.

>TRBV6-1|TRBD2|.|TRBJ2-1
CAGSKGLAGGNEQFF
TGTGCCGGCAGTAAGGGACTAGCGGGAGGAAATGAGCAGTTCTTC
>TRBV3-1|.|many|TRBJ1-2
CASSAQGHHGYTF
TGTGCCAGCAGCGCGCAGGGGCACCATGGCTACACCTTC
>TRBV6-1|.|.|TRBJ1-1
CASSEMGSLNTEAFF
TGTGCCAGCAGTGAGATGGGCAGCTTGAACACTGAAGCTTTCTTT
>TRBV20-1|.|.|TRBJ2-7
CSARAEQNYEQYF
TGCAGTGCTAGAGCCGAACAGAATTACGAGCAGTACTTC
>TRBV9|.|few|TRBJ1-1
CASRDDLNTEAFF
TGTGCCAGCAGGGATGACCTGAACACTGAAGCTTTCTTT
>TRBV9|TRBD1|.|TRBJ1-2
CASSGPSPGGYGYTF
TGTGCCAGCAGCGGCCCGAGTCCAGGGGGGTATGGCTACACCTTC
>TRBV19|.|.|TRBJ1-1
CASSGGHSNTEAFF
TGTGCCAGTAGTGGCGGACATTCGAACACTGAAGCTTTCTTT
>TRBV2|.|many|TRBJ1-1
CASMVGLWAEAFF
TGTGCCAGCATGGTTGGCCTGTGGGCTGAAGCTTTCTTT
>TRBV5-1|TRBD1|once|TRBJ2-7
CASSSPLTGLGEQYF
TGCGCCAGCAGCTCCCCCCTGACAGGGTTGGGCGAGCAGTACTTC
>TRBV27|.|.|TRBJ1-5
CASRGVGGGQPQHF
TGTGCCAGCAGAGGGGTCGGGGGTGGTCAGCCCCAGCATTTT
>TRBV14|.|few|TRBJ2-5
CASSQGSGETQYF
TGTGCCAGCAGCCAAGGTTCGGGAGAGACCCAGTACTTC
>TRBV2|.|many|TRBJ1-1
CASSDRTEAFF
TGTGCCAGCAGTGACCGCACTGAAGCTTTCTTT
>TRBV19|.|few|TRBJ1-5
CASNEGGASNQPQHF
TGTGCCAGTAATGAAGGCGGGGCTAGCAATCAGCCCCAGCATTTT
>TRBV11-2|.|.|TRBJ1-2
CASSAWKGGGFNYGYTF
TGTGCCAGCAGCGCCTGGAAGGGGGGCGGATTTAACTATGGCTACACCTTC
>TRBV3-1|.|.|TRBJ2-7
CASSQAYQPSYEQYF
TGTGCCAGCAGCCAAGCATACCAGCCCTCCTACGAGCAGTACTTC
>TRBV15|.|many|TRBJ1-2
CATSGRQGGYTF
TGTGCCACCAGCGGTAGACAAGGAGGCTACACCTTC
>TRBV9|.|.|TRBJ1-5
CASSTGTPWPQHF
TGTGCCAGCAGTACCGGGACACCATGGCCCCAGCATTTT
>TRBV29-1|.|once|TRBJ1-1
CSATSTEAFF
TGCAGCGCTACAAGCACTGAAGCTTTCTTT
>TRBV20-1|.|.|TRBJ1-5
CSARVPARDQPQHF
TGCAGTGCTAGAGTCCCTGCTCGGGATCAGCCCCAGCATTTT
>TRBV3-1|.|many|TRBJ1-1
CASSQAGEAFF
TGTGCCAGCAGCCAAGCCGGGGAGGCTTTCTTT
>TRBV27|.|.|TRBJ2-7
CASSLKGQTSYEQYF
TGTGCCAGCAGTTTAAAGGGACAAACCTCCTACGAGCAGTACTTC
>TRBV28|TRBD1|many|TRBJ1-1
CASSSLPGRGRTEAFF
TGTGCCAGCAGTTCTCTACCGGGGAGGGGGCGGACTGAAGCTTTCTTT
>TRBV27|TRBD1|few|TRBJ1-5
CASSSRTGLGRNQPQHF
TGTGCCAGCAGTTCTCGGACAGGTCTAGGCCGCAATCAGCCCCAGCATTTT
>TRBV28|TRBD1|many|TRBJ1-2
CASSLVIGQGVRDYTF
TGTGCCAGCAGCCTAGTAATCGGACAGGGTGTTCGGGACTACACCTTC
>TRBV12-3/TRBV12-4|.|.|TRBJ1-3
CASSPMRGSTIYF
TGTGCCAGCAGCCCCATGAGGGGAAGCACCATATATTTT
>TRBV7-8|.|.|TRBJ1-5
CASSLEQGYSNQPQHF
TGTGCCAGCAGCTTAGAGCAGGGCTATAGCAATCAGCCCCAGCATTTT
>TRBV12-3/TRBV12-4|.|.|TRBJ1-2
CASRPAPGGYGYTF
TGTGCCAGCAGACCAGCCCCCGGGGGCTATGGCTACACCTTC
>TRBV6-5|.|.|TRBJ1-2
CASSYRRVGGGGYTF
TGTGCCAGCAGTTACCGAAGGGTTGGCGGTGGCGGCTACACCTTC
>TRBV29-1|.|.|TRBJ1-1
CSAREAGTEAFF
TGCAGCGCCAGGGAGGCAGGCACTGAAGCTTTCTTT
>TRBV6-1|.|.|TRBJ1-2
CASRWDRGSGYTF
TGTGCCAGCAGATGGGACCGCGGCTCTGGCTACACCTTC
>TRBV20-1|TRBD1|few|TRBJ1-2
CSATTGVGYTF
TGCAGTGCCACTACAGGGGTAGGCTACACCTTC
>TRBV2|TRBD1|many|TRBJ1-6
CASSESVLRGLYSPLHF
TGTGCCAGCAGTGAATCTGTCCTCAGGGGGCTCTATTCACCCCTCCACTTT
>TRBV11-3|TRBD2|.|TRBJ2-1
CASSGRLAGKDNEQFF
TGTGCCAGCAGCGGAAGACTAGCGGGAAAGGACAATGAGCAGTTCTTC
>TRBV6-1|.|.|TRBJ1-2
CASSGAATGGYTF
TGTGCCAGCAGTGGAGCGGCTACAGGAGGCTACACCTTC
>TRBV5-4|.|.|TRBJ1-1
CASTFWSAQGEAFF
TGTGCCAGCACCTTTTGGAGCGCCCAGGGTGAAGCTTTCTTT
>TRBV6-5|.|.|TRBJ2-7
CASSYSGTPSHEQYF
TGTGCCAGCAGTTACTCCGGGACACCTTCCCACGAGCAGTACTTC
>TRBV6-1|TRBD2|few|TRBJ2-5
CASTSGLAGAVQETQYF
TGTGCCAGCACTTCGGGACTAGCGGGAGCTGTCCAAGAGACCCAGTACTTC
>TRBV27|.|many|TRBJ1-1
CASSLSLPGRTEAFF
TGTGCCAGCAGTTTATCGCTTCCAGGGAGGACTGAAGCTTTCTTT
>TRBV9|.|.|TRBJ2-1
CASSPRLNNEQFF
TGTGCCAGCAGCCCCCGACTGAACAATGAGCAGTTCTTC
>TRBV5-6|TRBD1|few|TRBJ1-2
CATQGGEASRYTF
TGTGCCACCCAGGGGGGAGAGGCTTCGCGCTACACCTTC
>TRBV19|.|.|TRBJ2-2
CASNPRRAENTGELFF
TGTGCCAGTAACCCCCGGCGGGCAGAGAACACCGGGGAGCTGTTTTTT